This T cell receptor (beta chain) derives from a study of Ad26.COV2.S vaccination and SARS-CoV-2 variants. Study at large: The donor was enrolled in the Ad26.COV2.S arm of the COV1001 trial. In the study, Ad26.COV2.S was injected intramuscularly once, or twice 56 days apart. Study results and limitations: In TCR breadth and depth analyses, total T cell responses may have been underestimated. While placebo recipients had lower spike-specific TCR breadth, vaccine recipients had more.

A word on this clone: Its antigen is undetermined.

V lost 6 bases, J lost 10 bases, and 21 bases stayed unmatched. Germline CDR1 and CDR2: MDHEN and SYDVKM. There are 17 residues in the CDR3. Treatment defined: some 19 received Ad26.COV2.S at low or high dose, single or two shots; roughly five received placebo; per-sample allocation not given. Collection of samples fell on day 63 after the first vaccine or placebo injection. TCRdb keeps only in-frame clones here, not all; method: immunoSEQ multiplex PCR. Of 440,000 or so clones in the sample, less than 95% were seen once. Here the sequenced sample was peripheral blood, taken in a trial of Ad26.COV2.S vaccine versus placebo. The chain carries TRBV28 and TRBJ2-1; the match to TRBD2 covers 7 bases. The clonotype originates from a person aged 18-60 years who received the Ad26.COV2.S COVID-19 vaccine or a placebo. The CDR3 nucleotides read TGTGCCAGCAGCTCAACTCCTAGCGGTGAGCTTCGGGACGAGCAGTTCTTC. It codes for CASSSTPSGELRDEQFF. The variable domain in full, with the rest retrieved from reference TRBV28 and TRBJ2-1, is DVKVTQSSRYLVKRTGEKVFLECVQDMDHENMFWYRQDPGLGLRLIYFSYDVKMKEKGDIPEGYSVSREKKERFSLILESASTNQTSMYLCASSSTPSGELRDEQFFGPGTRLTVL.